The sequence of this TCR beta chain was determined in a study of chemoradiotherapy in HPV16-positive cancers. The overall study: Candidate HPV-specific clones and shared TCR motifs came from two HPV16-positive patients. The study's findings and limits: During treatment, candidate HPV-specific clones and E7-related motifs expanded in tumor. HPV-responsive T-cell expansion during chemoradiotherapy was linked to improved recurrence-free survival in HPV16-positive patients.

Comments on this clone: What it recognizes is unknown.

The CDR3 sequence is 15 residues long. With V trimmed by 6 bases and J by 10 bases, 9 bases remained unmatched. Germline values: CDR1 KGHSH, CDR2 LQKENI. Over chemoradiotherapy, repertoires were sampled more than once. The data were produced by immunoSEQ multiplex PCR, yet TCRdb's version contains in-frame clones alone and is incomplete. The profile covers more than 20,000 clones, with roughly 90% appearing a single time and around 5% taken by the ten largest. The material was blood, obtained from a patient who underwent chemoradiotherapy. This clonotype was sampled from a human donor with HPV-associated anogenital cancer. The chain links TRBV18 to TRBJ1-6; 10 bases are shared with TRBD1. CDR3 sequence reads: CASSQDRGVISPLHF. The CDR3 DNA is TGTGCCAGCTCCCAGGACAGGGGGGTGATATCACCCCTCCACTTT.